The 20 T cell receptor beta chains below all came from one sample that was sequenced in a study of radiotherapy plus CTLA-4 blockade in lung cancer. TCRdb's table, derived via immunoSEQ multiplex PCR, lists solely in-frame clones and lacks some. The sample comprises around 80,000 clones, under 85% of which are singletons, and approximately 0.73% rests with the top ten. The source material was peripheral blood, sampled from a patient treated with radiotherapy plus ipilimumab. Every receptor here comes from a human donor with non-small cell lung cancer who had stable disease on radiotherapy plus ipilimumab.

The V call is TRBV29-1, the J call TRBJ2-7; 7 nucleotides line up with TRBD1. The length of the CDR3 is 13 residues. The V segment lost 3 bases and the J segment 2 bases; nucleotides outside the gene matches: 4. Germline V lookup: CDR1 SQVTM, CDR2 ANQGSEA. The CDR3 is CSVDGDSPYEQYF. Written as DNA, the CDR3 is TGCAGCGTTGATGGGGACAGCCCCTACGAGCAGTACTTC.

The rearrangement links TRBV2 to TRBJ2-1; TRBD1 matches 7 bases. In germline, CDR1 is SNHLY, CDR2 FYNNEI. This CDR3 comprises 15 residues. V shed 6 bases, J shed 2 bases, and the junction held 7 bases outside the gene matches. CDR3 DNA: TGTGCCAGCAGGTGGTGGGACAGCCCCTACAATGAGCAGTTCTTC. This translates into CASRWWDSPYNEQFF. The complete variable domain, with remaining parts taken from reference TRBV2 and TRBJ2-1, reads EPEVTQTPSHQVTQMGQEVILRCVPISNHLYFYWYRQILGQKVEFLVSFYNNEISEKSEIFDDQFSVERPDGSNFTLKIRSTKLEDSAMYFCASRWWDSPYNEQFFGPGTRLTVL.

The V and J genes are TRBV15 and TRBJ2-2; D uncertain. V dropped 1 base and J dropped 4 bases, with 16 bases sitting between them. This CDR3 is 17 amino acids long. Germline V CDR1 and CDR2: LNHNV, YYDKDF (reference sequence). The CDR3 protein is CATSRVHLTEGTGELFF. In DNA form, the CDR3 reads TGTGCCACCAGCAGAGTCCACCTCACTGAAGGCACCGGGGAGCTGTTTTTT.

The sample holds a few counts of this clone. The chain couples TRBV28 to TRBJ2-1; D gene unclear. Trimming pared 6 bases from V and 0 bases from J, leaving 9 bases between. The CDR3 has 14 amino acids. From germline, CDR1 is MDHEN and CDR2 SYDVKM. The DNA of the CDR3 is TGTGCCAGCAGAGCCAGCTCCTCCTACAATGAGCAGTTCTTC. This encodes CASRASSSYNEQFF.

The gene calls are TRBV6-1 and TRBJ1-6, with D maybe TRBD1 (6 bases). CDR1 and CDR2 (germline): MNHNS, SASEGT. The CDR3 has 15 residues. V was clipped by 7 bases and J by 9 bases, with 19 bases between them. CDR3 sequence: CASNVAQGVISPLHF. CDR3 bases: TGTGCCAGCAATGTTGCACAGGGTGTAATTTCACCCCTCCACTTT.

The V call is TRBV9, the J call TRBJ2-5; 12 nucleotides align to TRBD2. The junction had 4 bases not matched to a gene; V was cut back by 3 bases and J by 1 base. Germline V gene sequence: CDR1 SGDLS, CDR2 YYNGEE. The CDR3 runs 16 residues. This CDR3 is CASSATSGGPQETQYF. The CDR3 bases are TGTGCCAGCAGCGCTACTAGCGGGGGGCCCCAAGAGACCCAGTACTTC.

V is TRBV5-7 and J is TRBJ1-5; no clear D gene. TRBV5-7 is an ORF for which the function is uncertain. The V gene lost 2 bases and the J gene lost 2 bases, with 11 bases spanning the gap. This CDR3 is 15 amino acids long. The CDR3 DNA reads TGTGCCAGCAGCTTCTCGGGCCTGGGCAATCAGCCCCAGCATTTT. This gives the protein CASSFSGLGNQPQHF.

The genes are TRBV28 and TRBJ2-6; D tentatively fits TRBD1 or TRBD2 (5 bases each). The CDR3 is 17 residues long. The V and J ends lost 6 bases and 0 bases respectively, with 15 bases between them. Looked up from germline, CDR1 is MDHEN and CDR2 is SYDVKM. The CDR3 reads CASREHRGPSGANVLTF. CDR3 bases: TGTGCCAGCAGGGAACATAGGGGACCCTCTGGGGCCAACGTCCTGACTTTC. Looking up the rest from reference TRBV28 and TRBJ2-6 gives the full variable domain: DVKVTQSSRYLVKRTGEKVFLECVQDMDHENMFWYRQDPGLGLRLIYFSYDVKMKEKGDIPEGYSVSREKKERFSLILESASTNQTSMYLCASREHRGPSGANVLTFGAGSRLTVL.

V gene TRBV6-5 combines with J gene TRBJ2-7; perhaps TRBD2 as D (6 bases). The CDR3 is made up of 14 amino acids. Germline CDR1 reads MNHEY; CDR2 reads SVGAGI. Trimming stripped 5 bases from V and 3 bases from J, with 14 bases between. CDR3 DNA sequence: TGTGCCAGCAGTGTCGGCGGGGTGATCTACGAGCAGTACTTC. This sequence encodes CASSVGGVIYEQYF.

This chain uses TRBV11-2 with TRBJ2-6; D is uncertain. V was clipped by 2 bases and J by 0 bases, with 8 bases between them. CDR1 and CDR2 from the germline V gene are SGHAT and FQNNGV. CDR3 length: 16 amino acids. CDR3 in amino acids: CASSLSPSSGANVLTF. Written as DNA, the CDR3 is TGTGCCAGCAGCTTATCCCCCTCCTCTGGGGCCAACGTCCTGACTTTC. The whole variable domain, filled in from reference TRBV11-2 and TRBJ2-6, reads EAGVAQSPRYKIIEKRQSVAFWCNPISGHATLYWYQQILGQGPKLLIQFQNNGVVDDSQLPKDRFSAERLKGVDSTLKIQPAKLEDSAVYLCASSLSPSSGANVLTFGAGSRLTVL.

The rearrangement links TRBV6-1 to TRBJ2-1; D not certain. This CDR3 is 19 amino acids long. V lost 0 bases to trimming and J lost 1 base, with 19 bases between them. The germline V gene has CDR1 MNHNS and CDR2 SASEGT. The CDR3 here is CASSEAEVPLVPSYNEQFF. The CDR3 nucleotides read TGTGCCAGCAGTGAAGCCGAGGTCCCGTTAGTACCGTCCTACAATGAGCAGTTCTTC.

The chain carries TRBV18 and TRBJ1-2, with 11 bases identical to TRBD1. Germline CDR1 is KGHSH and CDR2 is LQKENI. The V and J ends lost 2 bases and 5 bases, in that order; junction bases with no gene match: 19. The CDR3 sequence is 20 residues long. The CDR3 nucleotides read TGTGCCAGCTCACCAATACACTGGCGGACAGGGGGCAGCGAACGGTATGGCTACACCTTC. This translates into CASSPIHWRTGGSERYGYTF. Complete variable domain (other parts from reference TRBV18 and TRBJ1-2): NAGVMQNPRHLVRRRGQEARLRCSPMKGHSHVYWYRQLPEEGLKFMVYLQKENIIDESGMPKERFSAEFPKEGPSILRIQQVVRGDSAAYFCASSPIHWRTGGSERYGYTFGSGTRLTVV.

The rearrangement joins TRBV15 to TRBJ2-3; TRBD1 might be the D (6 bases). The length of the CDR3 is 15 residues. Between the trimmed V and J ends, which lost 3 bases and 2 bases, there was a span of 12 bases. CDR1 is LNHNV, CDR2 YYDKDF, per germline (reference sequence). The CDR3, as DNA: TGTGCCACCAGCAGGGGGGACACGGCCACAGATACGCAGTATTTT. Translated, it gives CATSRGDTATDTQYF.

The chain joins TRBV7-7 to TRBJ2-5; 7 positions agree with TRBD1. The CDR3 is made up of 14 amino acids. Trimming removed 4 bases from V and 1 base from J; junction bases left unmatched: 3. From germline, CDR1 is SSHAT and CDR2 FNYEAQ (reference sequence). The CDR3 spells CASSSGQSQETQYF. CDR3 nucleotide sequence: TGTGCCAGCAGCTCGGGACAGTCCCAAGAGACCCAGTACTTC.

CDR3 sequence reads: CASSSNQGNNSPLHF. CDR3 nucleotide sequence: TGCGCCAGCAGCTCAAACCAGGGTAATAATTCACCCCTCCACTTT. The V and J genes are TRBV5-1 and TRBJ1-6; perhaps TRBD1 as D (5 bases). Germline CDR1 reads SGHRS; CDR2 reads YFSETQ. The CDR3 consists of 15 residues. Trimming removed 3 bases at V and 5 bases at J, with 12 bases between.

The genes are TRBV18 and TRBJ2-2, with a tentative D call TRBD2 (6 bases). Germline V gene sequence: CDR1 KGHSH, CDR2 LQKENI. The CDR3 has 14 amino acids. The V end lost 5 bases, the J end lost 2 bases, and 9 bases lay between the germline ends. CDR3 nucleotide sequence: TGTGCCAGCTCATCGGGAGTAAACACCGGGGAGCTGTTTTTT. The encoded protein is CASSSGVNTGELFF.

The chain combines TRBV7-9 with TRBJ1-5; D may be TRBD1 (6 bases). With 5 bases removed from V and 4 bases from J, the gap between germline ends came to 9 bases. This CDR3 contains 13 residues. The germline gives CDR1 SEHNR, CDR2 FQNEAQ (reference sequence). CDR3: CASSLQGNQPQHF. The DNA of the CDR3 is TGTGCCAGCAGCCTACAGGGAAATCAGCCCCAGCATTTT. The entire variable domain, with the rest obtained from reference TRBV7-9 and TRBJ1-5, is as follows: DTGVSQNPRHKITKRGQNVTFRCDPISEHNRLYWYRQTLGQGPEFLTYFQNEAQLEKSRLLSDRFSAERPKGSFSTLEIQRTEQGDSAMYLCASSLQGNQPQHFGDGTRLSIL.

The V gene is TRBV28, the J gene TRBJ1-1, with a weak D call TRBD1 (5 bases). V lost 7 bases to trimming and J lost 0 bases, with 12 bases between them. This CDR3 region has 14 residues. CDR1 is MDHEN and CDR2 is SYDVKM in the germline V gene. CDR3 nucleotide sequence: TGTGCCAGCACCTGGGGGGGGATGAACACTGAAGCTTTCTTT. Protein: CASTWGGMNTEAFF.

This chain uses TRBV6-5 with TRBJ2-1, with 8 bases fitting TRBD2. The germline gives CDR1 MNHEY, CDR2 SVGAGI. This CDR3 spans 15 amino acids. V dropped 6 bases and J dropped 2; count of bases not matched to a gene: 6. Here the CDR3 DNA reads TGTGCCAGCAGCCGACTAGCGAATACCTACAATGAGCAGTTCTTC. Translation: CASSRLANTYNEQFF.

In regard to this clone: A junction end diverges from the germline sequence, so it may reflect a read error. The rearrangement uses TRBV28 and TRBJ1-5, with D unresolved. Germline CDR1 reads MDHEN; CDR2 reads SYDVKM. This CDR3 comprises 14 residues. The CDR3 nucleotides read TGTGCCACCAGTCTAGCGCCCGGAAATCAGCCCCAGCATTTT. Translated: CATSLAPGNQPQHF.